This T cell receptor beta chain emerged from a study of blood T cell repertoires in COVID-19. Two negative PCRs, clearance, or symptom resolution were required of recovered Cohort 3 donors. Original processing methods: It was from reference gene primer amplification that nucleated cell counts were estimated. Generated by immunoSEQ multiplex PCR, the TCRdb table keeps only in-frame clones and is missing some. The DNA was the basis for D and trimming; V, J and clone size are from that table. The table shows 110,000 to 150,000 clones, with around 81% occurring only once. J lost 7 bases, V lost 3 bases, and 4 bases had no gene match. Germline CDR1 is LNHNV and CDR2 is YYDKDF (reference sequence). The CDR3 consists of 15 residues.

The TCR comes from a woman in her forties who had recovered from COVID-19. The chain uses TRBV15 and TRBJ1-6, with 9 nucleotides matching TRBD1. Source material: PBMCs or T cells enriched from blood (not recorded which). The DNA of the CDR3 is TGTGCCACCAGCAGCACGGGACAGGGCAATTCACCCCTCCACTTT. Encoded protein: CATSSTGQGNSPLHF. Full variable domain (outside the CDR3, taken from reference TRBV15 and TRBJ1-6): DAMVIQNPRYQVTQFGKPVTLSCSQTLNHNVMYWYQQKSSQAPKLLFHYYDKDFNNEADTPDNFQSRRPNTSFCFLDIRSPGLGDTAMYLCATSSTGQGNSPLHFGNGTRLTVT.